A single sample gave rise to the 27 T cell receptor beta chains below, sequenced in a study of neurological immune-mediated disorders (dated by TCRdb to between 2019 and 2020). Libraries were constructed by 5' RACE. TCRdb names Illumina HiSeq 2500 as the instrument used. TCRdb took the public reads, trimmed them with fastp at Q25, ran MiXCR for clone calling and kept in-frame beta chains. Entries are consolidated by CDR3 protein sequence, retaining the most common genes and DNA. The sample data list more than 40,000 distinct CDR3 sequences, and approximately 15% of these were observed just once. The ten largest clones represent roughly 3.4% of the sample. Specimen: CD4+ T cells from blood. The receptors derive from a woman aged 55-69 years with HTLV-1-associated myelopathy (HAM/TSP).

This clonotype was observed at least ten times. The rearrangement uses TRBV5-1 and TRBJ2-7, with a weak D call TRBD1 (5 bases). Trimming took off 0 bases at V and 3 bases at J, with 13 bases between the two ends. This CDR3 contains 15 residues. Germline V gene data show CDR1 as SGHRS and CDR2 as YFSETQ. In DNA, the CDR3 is TGCGCCAGCAGCTTGGGGGGCAGGATGCGCTACGAGCAGTACTTC. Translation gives CASSLGGRMRYEQYF.

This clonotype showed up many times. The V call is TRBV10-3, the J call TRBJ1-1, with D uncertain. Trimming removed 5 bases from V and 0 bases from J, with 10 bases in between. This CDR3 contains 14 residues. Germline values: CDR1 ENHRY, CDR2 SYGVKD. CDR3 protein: CAISTIGLNTEAFF. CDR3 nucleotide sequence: TGTGCCATCAGTACTATAGGCTTGAACACTGAAGCTTTCTTT.

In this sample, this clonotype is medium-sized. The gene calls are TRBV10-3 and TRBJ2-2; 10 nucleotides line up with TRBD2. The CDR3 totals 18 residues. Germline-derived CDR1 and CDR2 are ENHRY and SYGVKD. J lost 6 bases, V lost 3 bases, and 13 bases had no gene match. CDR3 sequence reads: CAISDGARASGRSGELFF. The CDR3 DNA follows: TGTGCCATCAGTGATGGTGCACGGGCTAGCGGGAGATCCGGGGAGCTGTTTTTT.

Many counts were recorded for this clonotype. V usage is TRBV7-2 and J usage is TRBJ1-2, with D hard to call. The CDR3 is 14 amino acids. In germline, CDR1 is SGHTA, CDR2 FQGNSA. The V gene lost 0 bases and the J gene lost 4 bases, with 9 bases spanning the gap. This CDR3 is CASSLALRSYGYTF. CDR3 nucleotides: TGTGCCAGCAGCTTAGCGCTACGGAGCTATGGCTACACCTTC.

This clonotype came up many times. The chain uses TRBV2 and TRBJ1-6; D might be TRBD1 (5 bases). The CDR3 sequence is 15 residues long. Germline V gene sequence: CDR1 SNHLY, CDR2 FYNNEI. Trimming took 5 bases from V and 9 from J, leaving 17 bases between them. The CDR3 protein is CASSTGTARISPLHF. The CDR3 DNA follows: TGTGCCAGCAGTACCGGGACGGCCCGGATTTCACCCCTCCACTTT.

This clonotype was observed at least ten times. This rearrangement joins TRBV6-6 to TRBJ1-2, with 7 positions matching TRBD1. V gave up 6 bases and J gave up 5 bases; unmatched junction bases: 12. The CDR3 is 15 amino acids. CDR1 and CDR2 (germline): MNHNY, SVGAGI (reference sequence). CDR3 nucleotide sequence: TGTGCCAGCAGCTTAAGCGGCAGGGGGATATATGGCTACACCTTC. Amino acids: CASSLSGRGIYGYTF.

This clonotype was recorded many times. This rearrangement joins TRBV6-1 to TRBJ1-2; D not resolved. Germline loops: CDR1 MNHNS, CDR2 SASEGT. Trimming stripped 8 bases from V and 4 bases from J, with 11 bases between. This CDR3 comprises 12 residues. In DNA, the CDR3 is TGTGCCAGCGCAACGGTCGGCTATGGCTACACCTTC. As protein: CASATVGYGYTF.

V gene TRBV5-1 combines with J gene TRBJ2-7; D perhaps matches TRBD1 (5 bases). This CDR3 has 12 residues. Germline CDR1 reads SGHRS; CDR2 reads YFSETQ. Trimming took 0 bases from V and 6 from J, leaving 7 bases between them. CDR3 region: CASSLGQTEQYF. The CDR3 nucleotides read TGCGCCAGCAGCTTGGGACAGACCGAGCAGTACTTC.

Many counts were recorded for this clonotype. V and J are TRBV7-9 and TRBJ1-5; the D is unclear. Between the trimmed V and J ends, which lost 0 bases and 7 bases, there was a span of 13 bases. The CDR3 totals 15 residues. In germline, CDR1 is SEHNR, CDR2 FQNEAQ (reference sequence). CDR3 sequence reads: CASSLAAKGSQPQHF. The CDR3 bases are TGTGCCAGCAGCTTAGCGGCAAAGGGTTCCCAGCCCCAGCATTTT.

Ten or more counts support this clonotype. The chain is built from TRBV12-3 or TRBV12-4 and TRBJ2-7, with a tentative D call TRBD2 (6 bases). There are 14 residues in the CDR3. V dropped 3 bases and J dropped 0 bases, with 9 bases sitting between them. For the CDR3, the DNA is TGTGCCAGCAGTTTTCGGCGGGGCTCCTACGAGCAGTACTTC. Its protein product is CASSFRRGSYEQYF.

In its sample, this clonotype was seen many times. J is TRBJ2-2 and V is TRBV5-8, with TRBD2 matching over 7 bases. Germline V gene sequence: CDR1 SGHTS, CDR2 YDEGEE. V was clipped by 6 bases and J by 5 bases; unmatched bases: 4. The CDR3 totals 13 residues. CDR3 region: CASTWRETGELFF. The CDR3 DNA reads TGTGCCAGCACCTGGCGGGAGACCGGGGAGCTGTTTTTT.

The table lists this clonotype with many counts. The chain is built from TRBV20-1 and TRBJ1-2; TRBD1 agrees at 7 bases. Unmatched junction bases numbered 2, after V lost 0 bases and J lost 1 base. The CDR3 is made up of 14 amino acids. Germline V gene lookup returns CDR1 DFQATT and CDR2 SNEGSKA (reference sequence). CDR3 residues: CSARDGTVNYGYTF. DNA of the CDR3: TGCAGTGCTAGAGATGGGACAGTTAACTATGGCTACACCTTC.

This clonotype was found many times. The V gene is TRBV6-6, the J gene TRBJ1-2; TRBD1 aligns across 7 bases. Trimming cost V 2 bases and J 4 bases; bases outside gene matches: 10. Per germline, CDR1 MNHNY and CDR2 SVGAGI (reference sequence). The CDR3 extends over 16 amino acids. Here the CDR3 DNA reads TGTGCCAGCAGTTACCCATCCAGGGGGTCGTCCTATGGCTACACCTTC. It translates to CASSYPSRGSSYGYTF.

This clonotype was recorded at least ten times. The CDR3 DNA reads as TGTTCAAAAGCAGTGCTTCAGGCTACTTACTACACCTTC. It yields the protein CSKAVLQATYYTF. The V gene is TRBV6-4, the J gene TRBJ1-2; no clear D. The CDR3 totals 13 residues. The germline V gene encodes CDR1 MRHNA and CDR2 SNTAGT.

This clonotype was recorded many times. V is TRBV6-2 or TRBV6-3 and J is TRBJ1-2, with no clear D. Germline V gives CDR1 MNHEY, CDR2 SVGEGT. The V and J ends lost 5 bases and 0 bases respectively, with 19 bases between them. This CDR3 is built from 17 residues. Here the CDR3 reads CASSPVGLGRTNYGYTF. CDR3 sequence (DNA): TGTGCCAGCAGTCCAGTTGGACTTGGACGGACTAACTATGGCTACACCTTC.

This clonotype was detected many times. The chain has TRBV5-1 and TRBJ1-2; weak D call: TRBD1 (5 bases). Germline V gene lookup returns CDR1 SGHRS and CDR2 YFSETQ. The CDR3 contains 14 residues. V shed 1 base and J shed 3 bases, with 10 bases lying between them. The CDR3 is CASSLSSTDYGYTF. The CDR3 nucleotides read TGCGCCAGCAGCTTGTCTTCGACAGACTATGGCTACACCTTC. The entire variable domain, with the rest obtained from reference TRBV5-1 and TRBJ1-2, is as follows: KAGVTQTPRYLIKTRGQQVTLSCSPISGHRSVSWYQQTPGQGLQFLFEYFSETQRNKGNFPGRFSGRQFSNSRSEMNVSTLELGDSALYLCASSLSSTDYGYTFGSGTRLTVV.

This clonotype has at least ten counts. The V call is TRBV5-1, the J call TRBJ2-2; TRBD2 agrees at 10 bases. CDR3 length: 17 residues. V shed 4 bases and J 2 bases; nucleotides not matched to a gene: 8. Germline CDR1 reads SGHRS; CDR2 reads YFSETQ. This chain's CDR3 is CASSTLAGGPNTGELFF. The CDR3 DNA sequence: TGCGCCAGCAGCACCTTAGCGGGGGGACCCAACACCGGGGAGCTGTTTTTT.

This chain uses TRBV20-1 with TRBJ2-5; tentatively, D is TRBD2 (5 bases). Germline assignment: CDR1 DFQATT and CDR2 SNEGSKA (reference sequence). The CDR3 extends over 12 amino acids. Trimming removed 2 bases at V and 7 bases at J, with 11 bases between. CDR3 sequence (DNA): TGCAGTGCTAGACTAGCCGACGGGACCCAGTACTTC. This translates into CSARLADGTQYF.

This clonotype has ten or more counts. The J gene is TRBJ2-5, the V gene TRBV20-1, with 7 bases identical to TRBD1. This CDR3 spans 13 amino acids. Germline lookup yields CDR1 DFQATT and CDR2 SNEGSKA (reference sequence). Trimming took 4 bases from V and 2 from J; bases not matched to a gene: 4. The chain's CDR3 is CSAIIQGQETQYF. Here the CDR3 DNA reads TGCAGTGCTATTATACAGGGGCAAGAGACCCAGTACTTC.

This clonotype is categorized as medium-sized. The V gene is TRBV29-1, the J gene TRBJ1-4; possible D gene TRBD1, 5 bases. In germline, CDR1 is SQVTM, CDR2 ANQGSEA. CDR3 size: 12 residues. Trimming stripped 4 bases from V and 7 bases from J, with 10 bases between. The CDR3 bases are TGCAGCGTTGGGGGACGGGGTGAAAAACTGTTTTTT. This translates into CSVGGRGEKLFF.

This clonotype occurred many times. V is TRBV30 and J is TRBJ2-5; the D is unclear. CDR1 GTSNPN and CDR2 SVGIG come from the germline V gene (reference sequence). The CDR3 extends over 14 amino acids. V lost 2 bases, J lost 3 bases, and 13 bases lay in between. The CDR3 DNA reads TGTGCCTGGAGTTTCCCGCGCACCGAAGAGACCCAGTACTTC. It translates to CAWSFPRTEETQYF.

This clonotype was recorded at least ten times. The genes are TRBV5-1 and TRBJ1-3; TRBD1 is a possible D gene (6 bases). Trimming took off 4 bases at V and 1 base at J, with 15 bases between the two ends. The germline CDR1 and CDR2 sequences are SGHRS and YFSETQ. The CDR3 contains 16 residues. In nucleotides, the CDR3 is TGCGCCAGCAGCCCCACGACAGGTACTTCTGGAAACACCATATATTTT. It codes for CASSPTTGTSGNTIYF.

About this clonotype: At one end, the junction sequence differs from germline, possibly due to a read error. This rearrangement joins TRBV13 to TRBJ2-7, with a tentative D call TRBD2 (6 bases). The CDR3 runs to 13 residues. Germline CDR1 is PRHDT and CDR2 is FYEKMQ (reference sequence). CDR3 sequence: CASSLRPWGEQYF. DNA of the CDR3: TGTGCCAGCAGCTTACGGCCATGGGGGGAGCAGTACTTT.

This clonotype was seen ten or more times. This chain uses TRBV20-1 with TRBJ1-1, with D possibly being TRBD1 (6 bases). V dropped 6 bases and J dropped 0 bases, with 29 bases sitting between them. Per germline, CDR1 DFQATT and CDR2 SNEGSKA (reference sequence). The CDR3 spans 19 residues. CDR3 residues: CSARREMGQGINLNTEAFF. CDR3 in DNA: TGCAGTGCACGGAGGGAAATGGGACAAGGGATAAACCTGAACACTGAAGCTTTCTTT.

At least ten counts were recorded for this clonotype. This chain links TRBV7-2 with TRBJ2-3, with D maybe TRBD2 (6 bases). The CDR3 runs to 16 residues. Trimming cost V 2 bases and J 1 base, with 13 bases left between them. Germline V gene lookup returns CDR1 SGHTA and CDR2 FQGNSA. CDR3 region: CASSLQASAGTDTQYF. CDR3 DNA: TGTGCCAGCAGCTTACAGGCTAGCGCCGGCACAGATACGCAGTATTTT.

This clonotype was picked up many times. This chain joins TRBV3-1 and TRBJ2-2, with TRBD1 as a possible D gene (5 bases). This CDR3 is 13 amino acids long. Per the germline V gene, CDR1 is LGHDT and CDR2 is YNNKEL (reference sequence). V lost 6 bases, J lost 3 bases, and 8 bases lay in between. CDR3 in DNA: TGTGCCAGCAGGCTAGGGGACACCGGGGAGCTGTTTTTT. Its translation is CASRLGDTGELFF.

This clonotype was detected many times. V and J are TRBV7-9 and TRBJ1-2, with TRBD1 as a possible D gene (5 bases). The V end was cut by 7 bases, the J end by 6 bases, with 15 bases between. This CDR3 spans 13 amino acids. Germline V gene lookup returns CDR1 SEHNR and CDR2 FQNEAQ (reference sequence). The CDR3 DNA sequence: TGTGCCAGCAACTTCGGTAGAGGGGATGGCTACACCTTC. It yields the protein CASNFGRGDGYTF.